Following are 5 T cell receptor beta chains from one sample sequenced in a study of cytomegalovirus exposure and HLA in healthy donors (dated by TCRdb to 2017 to 2019). The library was obtained by the immunoSEQ multiplex PCR assay. The table comes from immuneACCESS by way of TCRdb, which keeps in-frame sequences with V and J called. Part of the clones is missing from these tables; in studies checked, under half for an unresolved V gene and the rest for unknown reasons. Here the sample has 200,000 or so clones; approximately 80% occur a single time. The ten largest clonotypes hold approximately 7% of the sample. The sequencing sample was made of PBMCs. These TCRs come from a man between 18 and 29 years old in good health and CMV-seropositive.

The chain uses TRBV4-2 and TRBJ2-7, with D perhaps TRBD2 (6 bases). The CDR3 totals 15 residues. Germline V gene lookup returns CDR1 LGHNA and CDR2 YNFKEQ. V dropped 4 bases and J dropped 6 bases, with 19 bases sitting between them. CDR3 loop: CASSRREDPPSEQYF. CDR3 sequence (DNA): TGTGCCAGCAGCCGGAGGGAGGACCCGCCCAGCGAGCAGTACTTC.

This clone was counted a few times. The J gene is TRBJ1-2, the V gene TRBV5-1, with a tentative D call TRBD1 (6 bases). This CDR3 region has 15 residues. In germline, CDR1 is SGHRS, CDR2 YFSETQ. V was trimmed by 0 bases and J by 4 bases, leaving 13 bases between them. DNA for the CDR3: TGCGCCAGCAGCTTGGGGAGCACAGGGACCTATGGCTACACCTTC. It yields the protein CASSLGSTGTYGYTF.

The chain has TRBV7-8 and TRBJ1-2, with D uncertain. Germline CDR1 SGHVS, CDR2 FQNEAQ. V lost 2 bases and J lost 4, with 8 bases in between. The CDR3 runs 13 residues. Here the CDR3 reads CASSLQQFYGYTF. The DNA of the CDR3 is TGTGCCAGCAGCTTACAACAGTTCTATGGCTACACCTTC.

This chain joins TRBV9 and TRBJ2-7, with 10 bases fitting TRBD2. J was trimmed by 2 bases and V by 0 bases; bases with no gene match: 5. The length of the CDR3 is 16 residues. CDR1 is SGDLS, CDR2 YYNGEE, per germline. The CDR3 sequence: CASSVAGAGGTYEQYF. CDR3 in DNA: TGTGCCAGCAGCGTAGCAGGAGCGGGAGGGACCTACGAGCAGTACTTC.

The chain joins TRBV19 to TRBJ2-7; 10 bases map to TRBD2. This CDR3 comprises 14 residues. Per the germline V gene, CDR1 is LNHDA and CDR2 is SQIVND (reference sequence). V lost 5 bases to trimming and J lost 7 bases; unmatched junction nucleotides: 8. Written as DNA, the CDR3 is TGTGCCAGTAGTTCCCAGCGGGAGGGTCAGGAGCAGTACTTC. This sequence encodes CASSSQREGQEQYF. Full variable domain (rest looked up from reference TRBV19 and TRBJ2-7): DGGITQSPKYLFRKEGQNVTLSCEQNLNHDAMYWYRQDPGQGLRLIYYSQIVNDFQKGDIAEGYSVSREKKESFPLTVTSAQKNPTAFYLCASSSQREGQEQYFGPGTRLTVT.